This T cell receptor beta chain stems from a study of blood T cells in healthy people across ages (dated by TCRdb to between 2014 and 2016). Regarding the research as a whole: In model experiments, roughly one uniquely barcoded TCR beta cDNA molecule per two T cells was captured by template switching. Using deep sequencing normalized with unique cDNA molecular identifiers, the study measured how TCR beta repertoire diversity changes with age. The donors were split into four age groups: young (average roughly 15 years), middle-aged (39), aged (more than 60) and long-lived (roughly 77). To avoid experimental bias, donors of different ages were spread randomly across the sequencing lanes. Two additional independent replicas of 1 million unique cDNA reads from the same blood draw were analyzed for two donors (one aged 18 to 29 and one aged 80 or older). Overall results and qualifications from the work: Observed TCR beta diversity correlated strongly with the percentage of naive T cells measured by flow cytometry. Observed TCR beta diversity per million T cells fell roughly linearly with age, and a significant reduction was already apparent by age roughly 40. Total diversity estimates from one million sequenced T cells were considered lower bounds and underestimates. Compared with the aged group, the long-lived group had more naive CD4+ T cells, fewer expanded clones and increased TCR diversity, a pattern suggesting age selection. The CMV infection status of donors was not known, potentially confounding age-related changes in expanded clonotypes. Since profiling was done on bulk unsorted PBMCs, naive and antigen-experienced compartments could not be conclusively compared.

The approximately 39 donors, aged about 6 to 95 years, were systemically healthy Caucasian individuals from Russia. Each donor gave 8 to 10 milliliters of peripheral blood, drawn into EDTA-treated Vacutainer tubes. Ficoll-Paque density-gradient centrifugation was used to isolate PBMCs, with at least 7 million per sample. Total RNA, at least 5 micrograms per sample, was extracted from PBMCs with Trizol reagent. For every donor, an aliquot of PBMCs went through flow cytometry to measure the percentages of naive CD45RAhigh/CD27high T cells. The receptor library was made with 5' RACE. Sequenced on an Illumina HiSeq 2500. A second roughly 7 to 11 cycle PCR used a sample-barcoded 5' primer and a J-beta primer mix. A template-switch 5' adaptor carrying 12 random nucleotides introduced a unique molecular identifier onto each TCR beta cDNA molecule. Each sample yielded at least 2.5 million CDR3-containing paired-end reads. All of the RNA was converted into first-strand cDNA using the Mint cDNA synthesis kit, with a TRBC-specific oligonucleotide serving as the primer. After uracil-DNA glycosylase treatment, a first 18-cycle PCR used universal primers M1SS and BC2_uni_R on all cDNA. The paper's data handling went like this. For normalization, 1 million high-quality reads were randomly selected from each sample, with every read carrying a distinct molecular identifier. Instead of being binned into consensus sequences, reads with shared molecular identifiers were discarded. MiTCR, set to a Q25 quality threshold and the strictest error-elimination algorithm, was used for CDR3 identification, clonotype clustering and error correction. A nonparametric unseen species model with Euler transformation was used to estimate lower-bound total TCR beta diversity. Through fastp at Q25 and MiXCR, TCRdb rebuilt clones from the public reads, retaining in-frame beta chains. Each CDR3 protein gets just one entry, which takes the most common genes and DNA from the rows behind it. The authors' filters were not applied to this entry. The sample profile shows 650,000 to 700,000 distinct CDR3 sequences; roughly 30% of them were found once. The ten most abundant clones make up just over 15% of the sample.

Looking up the germline V gene yields CDR1 MNHNS and CDR2 SASEGT. Reading from cysteine to phenylalanine, the CDR3 counts 13 amino acids. CDR3 DNA is the only sequence kept; it has 39 bases, read in frame from the first base. V sheds 8 bases and J sheds 14 bases, leaving 19 bases between their ends. At least ten counts were recorded for this clonotype. Its specific antigen is unknown. One base away there is no much larger clone; base qualities are not given. Sample: blood. The clonotype was recovered from an elderly woman in good health. Donor details come from another sample of the same person, matched by shared clones. The receptor chain draws on TRBV6-1 and TRBJ1-6; a tentative D match to TRBD1 spans 5 bases. The sequenced DNA is TGTGCCAGCGAGCGACCAGGGACCTATACCCTCCACTTT. Its product reads: CASERPGTYTLHF.